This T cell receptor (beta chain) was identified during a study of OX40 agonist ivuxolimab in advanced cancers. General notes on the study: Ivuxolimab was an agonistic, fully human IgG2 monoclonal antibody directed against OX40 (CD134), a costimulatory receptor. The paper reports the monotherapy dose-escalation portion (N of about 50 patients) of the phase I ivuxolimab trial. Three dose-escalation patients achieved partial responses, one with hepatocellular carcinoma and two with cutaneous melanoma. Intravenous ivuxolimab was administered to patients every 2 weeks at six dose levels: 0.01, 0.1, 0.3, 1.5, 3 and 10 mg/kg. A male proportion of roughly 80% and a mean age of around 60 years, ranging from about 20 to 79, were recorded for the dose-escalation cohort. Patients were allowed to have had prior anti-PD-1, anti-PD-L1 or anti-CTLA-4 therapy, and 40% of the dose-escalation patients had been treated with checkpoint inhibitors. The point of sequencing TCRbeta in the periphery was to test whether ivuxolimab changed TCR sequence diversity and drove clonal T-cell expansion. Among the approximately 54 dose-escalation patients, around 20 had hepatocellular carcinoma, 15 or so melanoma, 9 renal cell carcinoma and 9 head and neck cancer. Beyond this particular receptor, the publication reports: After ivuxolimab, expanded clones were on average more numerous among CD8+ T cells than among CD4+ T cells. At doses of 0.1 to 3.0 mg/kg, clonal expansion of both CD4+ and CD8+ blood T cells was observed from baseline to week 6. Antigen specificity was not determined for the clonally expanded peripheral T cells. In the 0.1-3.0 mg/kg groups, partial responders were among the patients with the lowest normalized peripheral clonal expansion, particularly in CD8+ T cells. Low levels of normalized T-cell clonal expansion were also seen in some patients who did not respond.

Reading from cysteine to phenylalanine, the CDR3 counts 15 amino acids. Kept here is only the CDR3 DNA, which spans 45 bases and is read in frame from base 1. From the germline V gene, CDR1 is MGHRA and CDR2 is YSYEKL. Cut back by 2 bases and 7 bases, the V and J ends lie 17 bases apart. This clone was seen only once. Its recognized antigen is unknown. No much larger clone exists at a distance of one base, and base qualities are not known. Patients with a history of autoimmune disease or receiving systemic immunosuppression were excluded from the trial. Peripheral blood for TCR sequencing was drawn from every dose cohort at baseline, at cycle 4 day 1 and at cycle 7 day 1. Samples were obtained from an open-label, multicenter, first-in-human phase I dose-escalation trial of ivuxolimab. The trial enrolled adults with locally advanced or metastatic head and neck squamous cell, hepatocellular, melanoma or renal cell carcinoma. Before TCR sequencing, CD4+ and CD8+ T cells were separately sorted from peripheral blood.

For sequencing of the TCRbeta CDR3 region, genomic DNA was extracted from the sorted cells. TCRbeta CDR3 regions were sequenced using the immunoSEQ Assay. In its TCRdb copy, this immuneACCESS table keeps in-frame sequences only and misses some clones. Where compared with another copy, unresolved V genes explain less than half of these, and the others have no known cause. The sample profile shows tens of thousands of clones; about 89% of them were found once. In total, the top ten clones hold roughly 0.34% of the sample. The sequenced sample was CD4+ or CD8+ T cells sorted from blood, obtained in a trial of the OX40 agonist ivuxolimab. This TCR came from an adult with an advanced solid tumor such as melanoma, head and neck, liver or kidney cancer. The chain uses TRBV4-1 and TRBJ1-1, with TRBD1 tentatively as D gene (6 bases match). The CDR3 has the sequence CASSQRAGEQSEAFF. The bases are TGCGCCAGCAGCCAAAGGGCAGGGGAACAAAGTGAAGCTTTCTTT.